The clone carrying this T cell receptor (beta chain) was detected only a few times. Its antigen is not known. The source of the sample is a study of human T cells and chemical hapten exposure. Overall study context: While the approximately 23-week study was under way, patients received diphenylcyclopropenone on the scalp every week. Mostly female, the patients presented with alopecia areata, totalis or universalis.

Study observations and caveats: PT1 expanded TCR numbers rose with patch test score.

TCRdb fed the RACE reads into MiXCR, producing one record per CDR3 protein. The data hold some 81,000 distinct CDR3 sequences, with 7% to 8% observed a single time. The sample's time point: patch test 1, 2 weeks after DPC sensitization. Indicated treatment: therapeutic diphenylcyclopropenone sensitization with weekly scalp DPC. Patients had alopecia, were aged 18 to 70, and were not pregnant. The CDR3 is made up of 15 amino acids. With V trimmed by 8 bases and J by 8 bases, 12 bases remained unmatched. Germline loops: CDR1 SNHLY, CDR2 FYNNEI. The source of this sequence is a woman aged 25 to 39 with alopecia areata. Some clones in this sample may be carry-over from other donors' samples. This material consisted of whole blood, taken in connection with sensitization to the hapten diphenylcyclopropenone (DPC). The chain employs TRBV2 and TRBJ2-1; 10 bases are a match to TRBD1. The CDR3 is CASSRSGQGGYEQFF. CDR3 coding DNA: TGTGCCAGCTCCCGGAGTGGACAGGGGGGCTATGAGCAGTTCTTC.